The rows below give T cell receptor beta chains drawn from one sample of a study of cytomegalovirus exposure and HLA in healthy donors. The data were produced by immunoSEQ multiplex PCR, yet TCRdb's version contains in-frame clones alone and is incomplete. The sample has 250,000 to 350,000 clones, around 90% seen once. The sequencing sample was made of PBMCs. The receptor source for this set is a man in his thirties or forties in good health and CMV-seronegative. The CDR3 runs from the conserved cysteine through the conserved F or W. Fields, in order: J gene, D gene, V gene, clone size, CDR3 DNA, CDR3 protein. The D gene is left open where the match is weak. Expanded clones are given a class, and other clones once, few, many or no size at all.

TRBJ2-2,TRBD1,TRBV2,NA,TGTGCCAGCAGTGGCGCCCGGGACAGGGGTAAGAGGAACACCGGGGAGCTGTTTTTT,CASSGARDRGKRNTGELFF
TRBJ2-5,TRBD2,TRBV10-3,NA,TGTGCCATCAGTGAGTCGGGATCGGGGGGTGAGACCCAGTACTTC,CAISESGSGGETQYF
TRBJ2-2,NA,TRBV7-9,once,TGTGCCAGCAGCTCCCGACTAGACGCGAACACCGGGGAGCTGTTTTTT,CASSSRLDANTGELFF
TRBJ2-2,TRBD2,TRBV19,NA,TGTGCCAGTAGTATTAAAGGGGATAGGAGAGCGGGGGGGCCGGGCACCGGGGAGCTGTTTTTT,CASSIKGDRRAGGPGTGELFF
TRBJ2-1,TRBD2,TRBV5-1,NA,TGCGCCAGCAGCGATGGACTAGCGGGGTTCAATGAGCAGTTCTTC,CASSDGLAGFNEQFF
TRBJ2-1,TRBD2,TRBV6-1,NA,TGTGCCAGCAGTGAAGTCCCAAGCGGGGTAACGCTCAGTGGTGAGCAGTTCTTC,CASSEVPSGVTLSGEQFF
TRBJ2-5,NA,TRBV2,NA,TGTGCCAGCAGTTCAGGGGTCAATATTCAAGAGACCCAGTACTTC,CASSSGVNIQETQYF
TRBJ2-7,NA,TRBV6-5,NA,TGTGCCAGCAGTTACGCACTTCGACAGGTCTCCTACGAGCAGTACTTC,CASSYALRQVSYEQYF
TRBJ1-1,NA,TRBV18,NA,TGTGCCAGCTCACCATTACAGAACACTGAAGCTTTCTTT,CASSPLQNTEAFF
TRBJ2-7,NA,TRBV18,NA,TGTGCCAGCTCACCCGACAGTCGTCCCACCTACGAGCAGTACTTC,CASSPDSRPTYEQYF
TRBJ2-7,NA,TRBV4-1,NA,TGCGCCAGCAGCCAGGGCGGGGTCGTTAACGAGCAGTACTTC,CASSQGGVVNEQYF
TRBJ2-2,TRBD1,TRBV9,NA,TGTGCCAGCAGCCCTCGACAGGGGTATAACACCGGGGAGCTGTTTTTT,CASSPRQGYNTGELFF
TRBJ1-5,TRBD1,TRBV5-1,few,TGCGCCAGCAGCTGGACAGGGGATCAGCCCCAGCATTTT,CASSWTGDQPQHF
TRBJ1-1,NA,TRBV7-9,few,TGTGCCAGCAGTCCAACAGGGCTCGAAGCTTTCTTT,CASSPTGLEAFF
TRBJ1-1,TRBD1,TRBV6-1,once,TGTGCCAGCAGTGCAGAAAAACTTGGACAGGGAGGGTCCACTGAAGCTTTCTTT,CASSAEKLGQGGSTEAFF
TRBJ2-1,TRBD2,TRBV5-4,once,TGTGCCAGCAGTTTTGGGGGACGGGGGGGCACCAATGAGCAGTTCTTC,CASSFGGRGGTNEQFF
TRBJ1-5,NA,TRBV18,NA,TGTGCCAGCTCACCATTTCTAATCTCAGGGGTAGACCAGCCCCAGCATTTT,CASSPFLISGVDQPQHF
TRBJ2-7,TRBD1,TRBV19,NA,TGTGCCAGTAGAGATGGGGGACAGGGCTTCTACGAGCAGTACTTC,CASRDGGQGFYEQYF
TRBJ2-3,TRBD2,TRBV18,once,TGTGCCAGCTCACCACTCCGCACTAGCGGGGAGACAGATACGCAGTATTTT,CASSPLRTSGETDTQYF
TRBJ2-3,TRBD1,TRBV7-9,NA,TGTGCCAGCAGCCCCGGGACAGGGGTTTTAGATACGCAGTATTTT,CASSPGTGVLDTQYF
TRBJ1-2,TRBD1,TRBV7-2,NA,TGTGCCAGCAGCCCGACAGGGATGTATGGCTACACCTTC,CASSPTGMYGYTF
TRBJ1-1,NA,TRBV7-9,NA,TGTGCCAGCAGCCCAATGACCAGGGCCCTGAACACTGAAGCTTTCTTT,CASSPMTRALNTEAFF
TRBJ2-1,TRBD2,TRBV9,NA,TGTGCCAGCAGCGTAGGCGGGGGGATTTACAATGAGCAGTTCTTC,CASSVGGGIYNEQFF
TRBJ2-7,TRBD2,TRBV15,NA,TGTGCCACCAGCAGAGGTTCGGGACTAGCCTACGAGCAGTACTTC,CATSRGSGLAYEQYF
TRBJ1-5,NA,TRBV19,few,TGTGCCAGTAGTGGATCGTCCGGGGGGCTGGGCAATCAGCCCCAGCATTTT,CASSGSSGGLGNQPQHF
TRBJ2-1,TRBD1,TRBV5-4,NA,TGTGCCAGCAGCCCCGGGACAGGAGTCTACAATGAGCAGTTCTTC,CASSPGTGVYNEQFF
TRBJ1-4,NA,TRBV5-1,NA,TGCGCCAGCAGCTTGGACAGGGCGCGAACTAATGAAAAACTGTTTTTT,CASSLDRARTNEKLFF
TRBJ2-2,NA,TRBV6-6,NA,TGTGCCAGCTCTCCGTACGGGGAGCTGTTTTTT,CASSPYGELFF
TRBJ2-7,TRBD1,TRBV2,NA,TGTGCCAGCACCGTAGACAGGGGAAGCTCCTACGAGCAGTACTTC,CASTVDRGSSYEQYF
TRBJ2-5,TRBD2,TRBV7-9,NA,TGTGCCGGCCGAACAAGTGCGGGGGGCCTAGAGACCCAGTACTTC,CAGRTSAGGLETQYF
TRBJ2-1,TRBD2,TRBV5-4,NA,TGTGCCAGCAGCTTGGAGGTACCGGGGGGGCCGGGGAATGAGCAGTTCTTC,CASSLEVPGGPGNEQFF
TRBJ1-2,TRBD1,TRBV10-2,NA,TGCGCCAGCAGTGAGTCGCCGAATACCGGGACAGGGTCATATGGCTACACCTTC,CASSESPNTGTGSYGYTF
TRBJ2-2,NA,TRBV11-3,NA,TGTGCCAGCAGCCTTAAATCCGGGGAGCTGTTTTTT,CASSLKSGELFF
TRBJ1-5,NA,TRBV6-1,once,TGTGCCGCCGATAGAGGGTATCAGCCCCAGCATTTT,CAADRGYQPQHF
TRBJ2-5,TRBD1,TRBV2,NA,TGTGCCAGCACGGAACAGGGGGCTTCTGAGACCCAGTACTTC,CASTEQGASETQYF
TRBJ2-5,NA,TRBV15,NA,TGTGCCACCAGCAGAGGGTCCCAGTTCGGGGGGCCCCAAGGGACCCAGTACTTC,CATSRGSQFGGPQGTQYF
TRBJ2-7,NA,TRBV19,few,TGTGCCAGTAGTAAAGACGGAGAAGCCTACGAGCAGTACTTC,CASSKDGEAYEQYF
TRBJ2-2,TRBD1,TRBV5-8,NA,TGTGCCAGCAGCCCGACAGGGTGGGAGAACACCGGGGAGCTGTTTTTT,CASSPTGWENTGELFF
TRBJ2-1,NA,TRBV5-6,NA,TGTGCCAGCAGCTTGGCCGGGGAGAGCTCCTACAATGAGCAGTTCTTC,CASSLAGESSYNEQFF